This entry lists 26 T cell receptor beta chains sequenced from one sample in a study of blood T cell repertoires in COVID-19. Data came from immunoSEQ multiplex PCR; TCRdb stores just in-frame clones and leaves some out. The sample carries some 200,000 clones, about 78% recorded once. The specimen was PBMCs or T cells enriched from blood (not recorded which). The receptors originated from a woman aged 45-59 years who had recovered from COVID-19.

V and J are TRBV15 and TRBJ2-3, with TRBD2 identical over 8 bases. Trimming took 4 bases from V and 3 from J; bases not matched to a gene: 12. This CDR3 has 17 amino acids. Germline V gives CDR1 LNHNV, CDR2 YYDKDF (reference sequence). The CDR3 reads CATSIPSGGGTTDTQYF. CDR3 in DNA: TGTGCCACCAGCATACCCTCCGGGGGGGGCACGACAGATACGCAGTATTTT.

The V call is TRBV7-3, the J call TRBJ2-1; TRBD2 aligns across 8 bases. Per germline, CDR1 SGHTA and CDR2 FQGTGA. V was clipped by 4 bases and J by 8 bases; unmatched bases: 10. CDR3 length: 15 residues. DNA for the CDR3: TGTGCCAGCAGCTACGACGGGAGGGCCGGGGATGAGCAGTTCTTC. Protein product: CASSYDGRAGDEQFF.

Turning to this clone: The junction differs from germline at one of its ends, possibly a read error. Written as DNA, the CDR3 is TGTGCCAGCAGCGGGCGGGACCAGGAGACCCAGTACTTC. Protein sequence: CASSGRDQETQYF. The chain carries TRBV9 and TRBJ2-5, with TRBD2 as a possible D gene (6 bases). CDR1 is SGDLS and CDR2 is YYNGEE in the germline V gene. This CDR3 spans 13 amino acids.

This chain connects TRBV20-1 to TRBJ2-3, with D possibly matching TRBD2 (6 bases). The germline gives CDR1 DFQATT, CDR2 SNEGSKA (reference sequence). V shed 3 bases and J shed 6 bases, with 22 bases lying between them. The CDR3 has 16 amino acids. CDR3 protein: CSASKGSGTALDTQYF. In DNA, the CDR3 is TGCAGTGCTAGTAAAGGATCCGGGACTGCACTGGATACGCAGTATTTT.

This sequence joins TRBV18 and TRBJ2-3; no clear D gene. CDR1 is KGHSH, CDR2 LQKENI, per germline. V dropped 4 bases and J dropped 3 bases, with 23 bases sitting between them. The CDR3 spans 18 residues. The CDR3 protein is CASSLQTVGYSSTDTQYF. The CDR3 nucleotides are TGTGCCAGCTCACTTCAAACTGTCGGGTATAGTTCAACAGATACGCAGTATTTT. Full variable domain (rest looked up from reference TRBV18 and TRBJ2-3): NAGVMQNPRHLVRRRGQEARLRCSPMKGHSHVYWYRQLPEEGLKFMVYLQKENIIDESGMPKERFSAEFPKEGPSILRIQQVVRGDSAAYFCASSLQTVGYSSTDTQYFGPGTRLTVL.

The chain carries TRBV6-5 and TRBJ2-1; TRBD1 is a possible D gene (5 bases). The CDR3 is 14 amino acids. Germline CDR1 and CDR2: MNHEY and SVGAGI. V lost 6 bases to trimming and J lost 6 bases, with 15 bases between them. The CDR3, as DNA: TGTGCCAGCAGAGGTTCCACAGGCCGCAATGAGCAGTTCTTC. Amino acid sequence: CASRGSTGRNEQFF.

The chain couples TRBV4-1 to TRBJ2-7; 9 bases agree with TRBD2. V was clipped by 1 base and J by 3 bases; unmatched bases: 1. Germline V gene sequence: CDR1 MGHRA, CDR2 YSYEKL. The CDR3 covers 14 residues. The CDR3 sequence is CASSQGTSVYEQYF. CDR3 in DNA: TGCGCCAGCAGCCAAGGGACTAGCGTCTACGAGCAGTACTTC.

The V and J genes are TRBV7-9 and TRBJ1-2; 10 bases match TRBD1. V lost 4 bases to trimming and J lost 4 bases; unmatched junction nucleotides: 12. Per germline, CDR1 SEHNR and CDR2 FQNEAQ (reference sequence). This CDR3 has 17 residues. CDR3 bases: TGTGCCAGCAGCTCCCGGGGGGGACAGGGGATACGCTATGGCTACACCTTC. This encodes CASSSRGGQGIRYGYTF.

The chain links TRBV9 to TRBJ1-2; D not certain. Trimming pared 0 bases from V and 2 bases from J, leaving 8 bases between. This CDR3 spans 14 amino acids. From germline, CDR1 is SGDLS and CDR2 YYNGEE. The CDR3 loop is CASSVGGGNYGYTF. CDR3 bases: TGTGCCAGCAGCGTAGGCGGTGGGAACTATGGCTACACCTTC.

A single count supports this clone. V and J are TRBV12-3 or TRBV12-4 and TRBJ1-2; D unresolved. The V gene lost 1 base and the J gene lost 8 bases, with 8 bases spanning the gap. The length of the CDR3 is 12 residues. Here the CDR3 DNA reads TGTGCCAGCAGTTTAGTAAAGCGCGGCTACACCTTC. Translation gives CASSLVKRGYTF.

The gene calls are TRBV19 and TRBJ1-4, with D unclear. V was cut by 5 bases and J by 7 bases, with 8 bases left in between. The CDR3 totals 12 residues. Germline CDR1 LNHDA, CDR2 SQIVND (reference sequence). CDR3: CASSSGGEKLFF. The DNA for the CDR3 is TGTGCCAGTAGTTCAGGAGGTGAAAAACTGTTTTTT.

This sequence joins TRBV3-1 (or the pseudogene TRBV3-2) and TRBJ1-5, with D possibly matching TRBD1 (6 bases). The V gene's germline CDR1 is LGHDT and CDR2 YNNKEL (reference sequence). This CDR3 spans 18 amino acids. Trimming cost V 2 bases and J 5 bases, with 22 bases left between them. CDR3 coding DNA: TGTGCCAGCAGCCAAAAGGATTCGGACAGAAGCTACTATCAGCCCCAGCATTTT. This sequence encodes CASSQKDSDRSYYQPQHF.

The chain links TRBV5-1 to TRBJ2-1; TRBD1 is a possible D gene (6 bases). Germline lookup yields CDR1 SGHRS and CDR2 YFSETQ. The CDR3 is made up of 16 amino acids. With 3 bases removed from V and 7 bases from J, the gap between germline ends came to 20 bases. As DNA, the CDR3 is TGCGCCAGCAGCTATCTATCTACAGGGATCTCGAATGAGCAGTTCTTC. Amino acids: CASSYLSTGISNEQFF.

The chain carries TRBV7-8 and TRBJ2-3; TRBD2 matches 8 bases. Germline assignment: CDR1 SGHVS and CDR2 FQNEAQ. The CDR3 spans 16 residues. V was clipped by 2 bases and J by 5 bases; unmatched bases: 9. The CDR3 sequence is CASSLTSAGAVDTQYF. In DNA form, the CDR3 reads TGTGCCAGCAGCTTAACCTCAGCGGGAGCGGTAGATACGCAGTATTTT.

This clone was found a few times. The chain links TRBV5-5 to TRBJ1-2, with 7 bases fitting TRBD1. Germline V lookup: CDR1 SGHKS, CDR2 YYEKEE (reference sequence). The CDR3 totals 16 residues. The J segment lost 4 bases and the V segment lost 4 bases, leaving 13 bases of the junction unmatched. The CDR3 nucleotides are TGTGCCAGCAGCCTTGACTATTGGGCAGGGGGCTATGGCTACACCTTC. This codes for CASSLDYWAGGYGYTF.

The CDR3 region has the DNA TGTGCCACCAGTGCCGGGGGACAGGGGGATGCCCAGCCCCAGCATTTT. Protein product: CATSAGGQGDAQPQHF. J is TRBJ1-5 and V is TRBV24-1, with 11 bases lining up with TRBD1. Germline V gene data show CDR1 as KGHDR and CDR2 as SFDVKD. J was trimmed by 7 bases and V by 5 bases; bases with no gene match: 9. The CDR3 consists of 16 residues.

This chain connects TRBV4-2 to TRBJ2-1; no firm D call. The germline gives CDR1 LGHNA, CDR2 YNFKEQ. The CDR3 sequence is 16 residues long. Trimming removed 0 bases from V and 0 bases from J, with 9 bases in between. CDR3 nucleotide sequence: TGTGCCAGCAGCCAAGATTGGGCGAGCTCCTACAATGAGCAGTTCTTC. This codes for CASSQDWASSYNEQFF.

J is TRBJ2-7 and V is TRBV3-1 (or the pseudogene TRBV3-2); 7 positions agree with TRBD2. Germline CDR1 reads LGHDT; CDR2 reads YNNKEL (reference sequence). CDR3 length: 14 amino acids. After removal of 8 bases from V and 3 bases from J, the junction contained 10 bases not matched to a gene. As DNA, the CDR3 is TGTGCCAGCGGGACCGTAGCGGGCAGCTACGAGCAGTACTTC. Translated: CASGTVAGSYEQYF.

For the CDR3, the DNA is TGTGCCAGCAGCTCCCCAGAGGGGACAGGGGCCCCCTATGGCTACACCTTC. Translated, it gives CASSSPEGTGAPYGYTF. V usage is TRBV5-4 and J usage is TRBJ1-2; 10 positions agree with TRBD1. The CDR3 is 17 amino acids. Trimming cost V 3 bases and J 4 bases; bases outside gene matches: 12. CDR1 is SGHNT and CDR2 is YYREEE in the germline V gene (reference sequence).

The rearrangement links TRBV7-6 to TRBJ2-7; the match to TRBD2 covers 10 bases. The germline CDR1 and CDR2 sequences are SGHVS and FNYEAQ. Losses at the gene ends were 2 bases for V and 5 bases for J; bases not matched to a gene: 6. The CDR3 totals 15 residues. The CDR3 sequence: CASSLTGLAGDEQYF. The CDR3 bases are TGTGCCAGCAGCTTAACTGGTCTAGCGGGAGACGAGCAGTACTTC.

The J gene is TRBJ2-1, the V gene TRBV3-1 (or the pseudogene TRBV3-2); 7 bases line up with TRBD2. With V trimmed by 0 bases and J by 8 bases, 7 bases remained unmatched. CDR1 and CDR2 (germline): LGHDT, YNNKEL (reference sequence). The CDR3 consists of 15 residues. The DNA of the CDR3 is TGTGCCAGCAGCCAAGATCAGCGGGGAATCGATGAGCAGTTCTTC. It translates to CASSQDQRGIDEQFF.

The chain joins TRBV3-1 (or the pseudogene TRBV3-2) to TRBJ1-1, with 7 bases matching TRBD1. J was trimmed by 5 bases and V by 4 bases; bases with no gene match: 13. This CDR3 has 16 residues. Germline V gives CDR1 LGHDT, CDR2 YNNKEL (reference sequence). In nucleotides, the CDR3 is TGTGCCAGCAGCCCAGCAGGGGGGCGTGCGGAGACTGAAGCTTTCTTT. Amino acids: CASSPAGGRAETEAFF.

The chain links TRBV5-1 to TRBJ2-3, with D possibly matching TRBD1 (5 bases). The germline V gene has CDR1 SGHRS and CDR2 YFSETQ. CDR3 size: 16 residues. Trimming removed 0 bases at V and 6 bases at J, with 17 bases between. The CDR3 DNA reads as TGCGCCAGCAGCTTGGGTAGGAGTACAGGCGACGATACGCAGTATTTT. Protein: CASSLGRSTGDDTQYF.

This chain uses TRBV6-5 with TRBJ1-2, with 7 positions matching TRBD1. Germline V gene lookup returns CDR1 MNHEY and CDR2 SVGAGI. The CDR3 sequence is 15 residues long. Unmatched junction bases numbered 15, after V lost 6 bases and J lost 8 bases. Here the CDR3 DNA reads TGTGCCAGCAGGGATGGGACGAGGGGGCGCCAGGGCTACACCTTC. Protein: CASRDGTRGRQGYTF.

CDR3 region: CASSPEGVDYGYTF. DNA of the CDR3: TGCGCCAGCAGCCCAGAGGGGGTAGACTATGGCTACACCTTC. The chain recombines TRBV5-1 with TRBJ1-2; TRBD1 might be the D (6 bases). CDR1 is SGHRS and CDR2 is YFSETQ in the germline V gene. V gave up 4 bases and J gave up 3 bases, with 13 bases separating them. The CDR3 sequence is 14 residues long.

This clone has a count of ten or more. The V and J genes are TRBV7-8 and TRBJ2-5; D is perhaps TRBD1 (5 bases). V was pared by 5 bases and J by 3 bases, with 13 bases between. The CDR3 has 14 amino acids. Germline CDR1 SGHVS, CDR2 FQNEAQ. The CDR3 DNA sequence: TGTGCCAGCAGCCCGAATTACAGGAAAGAGACCCAGTACTTC. This codes for CASSPNYRKETQYF.